This record concerns one T cell receptor (beta chain) sequence. Its antigen remains unknown. This specimen comes from a study of CD4 T cells in relation to SARS-CoV-2 and coronaviruses. Study-wide context: PBMCs were cultured with antigen for over 8 days before TCR beta sequencing.

Between the trimmed V and J ends, which lost 5 bases and 1 base, there was a span of 11 bases. CDR1 is KGHSH and CDR2 is LQKENI in the germline V gene. This CDR3 is 14 amino acids long. Unexposed donor CD4+ T cells date from about 2011-2018, before the COVID-19 pandemic. After about 11 days of culture, CD4+ T cells were isolated. On days 3 and 7, cultures got half fresh IL-2 medium. TCRdb's table, derived via immunoSEQ multiplex PCR, lists solely in-frame clones and lacks some. The data contain 25,000 to 30,000 clones, about 79% of them singletons. The clonotype originates from a human donor in good health. Material: CD4+ T cells from PBMCs, cultured in vitro. The chain links TRBV18 to TRBJ1-1; D is uncertain. The CDR3 reads CASSLPIGNTEAFF. Written as DNA, the CDR3 is TGTGCCAGCTCATTACCAATAGGGAACACTGAAGCTTTCTTT.